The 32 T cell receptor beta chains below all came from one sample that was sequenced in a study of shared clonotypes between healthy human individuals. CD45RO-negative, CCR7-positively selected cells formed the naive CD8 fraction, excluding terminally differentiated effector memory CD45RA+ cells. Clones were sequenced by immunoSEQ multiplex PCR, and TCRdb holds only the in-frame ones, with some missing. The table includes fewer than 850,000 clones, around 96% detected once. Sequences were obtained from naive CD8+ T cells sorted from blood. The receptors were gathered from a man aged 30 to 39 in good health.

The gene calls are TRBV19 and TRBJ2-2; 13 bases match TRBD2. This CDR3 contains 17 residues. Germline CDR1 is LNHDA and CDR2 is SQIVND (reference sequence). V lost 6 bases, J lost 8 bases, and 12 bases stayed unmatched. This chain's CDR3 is CASSPTGTSGVLGELFF. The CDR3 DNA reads TGTGCCAGTAGCCCAACCGGGACTAGCGGGGTTTTGGGGGAGCTGTTTTTT.

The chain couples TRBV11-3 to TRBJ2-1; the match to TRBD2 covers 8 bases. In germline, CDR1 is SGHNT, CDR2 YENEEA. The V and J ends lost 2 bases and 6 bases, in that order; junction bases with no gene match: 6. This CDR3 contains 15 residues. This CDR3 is CASSLPGRAVNEQFF. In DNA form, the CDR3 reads TGTGCCAGCAGCTTACCCGGGAGGGCCGTCAATGAGCAGTTCTTC.

The CDR3 region is CASSLLNPFQGGGSQETQYF. In DNA, the CDR3 is TGTGCCAGCAGTTTATTAAATCCATTTCAGGGAGGGGGTTCTCAAGAGACCCAGTACTTC. The chain links TRBV28 to TRBJ2-5, with TRBD2 as a possible D gene (7 bases). The CDR3 consists of 20 residues. In germline, CDR1 is MDHEN, CDR2 SYDVKM. V lost 1 base and J 2 bases, leaving 26 bases between the germline ends. The whole variable domain, filled in from reference TRBV28 and TRBJ2-5, reads DVKVTQSSRYLVKRTGEKVFLECVQDMDHENMFWYRQDPGLGLRLIYFSYDVKMKEKGDIPEGYSVSREKKERFSLILESASTNQTSMYLCASSLLNPFQGGGSQETQYFGPGTRLLVL.

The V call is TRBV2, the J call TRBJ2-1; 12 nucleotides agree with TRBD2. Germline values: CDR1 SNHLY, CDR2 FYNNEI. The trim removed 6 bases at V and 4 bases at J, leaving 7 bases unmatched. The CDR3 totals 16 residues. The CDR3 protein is CASSGTGTSGYNEQFF. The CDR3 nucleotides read TGTGCCAGCAGCGGAACCGGGACTAGCGGGTACAATGAGCAGTTCTTC. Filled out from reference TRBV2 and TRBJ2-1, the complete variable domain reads EPEVTQTPSHQVTQMGQEVILRCVPISNHLYFYWYRQILGQKVEFLVSFYNNEISEKSEIFDDQFSVERPDGSNFTLKIRSTKLEDSAMYFCASSGTGTSGYNEQFFGPGTRLTVL.

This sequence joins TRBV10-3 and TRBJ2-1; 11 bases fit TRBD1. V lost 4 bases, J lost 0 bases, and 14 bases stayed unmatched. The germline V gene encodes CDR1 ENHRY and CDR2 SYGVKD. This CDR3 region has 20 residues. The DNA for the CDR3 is TGTGCCATCAGTGGAGGCCGGGACAGGGGGGGATTGAGCTCCTACAATGAGCAGTTCTTC. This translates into CAISGGRDRGGLSSYNEQFF.

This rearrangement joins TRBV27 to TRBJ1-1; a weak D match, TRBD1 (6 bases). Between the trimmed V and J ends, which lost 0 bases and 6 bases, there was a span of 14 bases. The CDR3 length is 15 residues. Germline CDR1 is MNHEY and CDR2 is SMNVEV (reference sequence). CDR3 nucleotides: TGTGCCAGCAGTTTATCGCTCGGGGGGCTGGCTGAAGCTTTCTTT. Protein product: CASSLSLGGLAEAFF.

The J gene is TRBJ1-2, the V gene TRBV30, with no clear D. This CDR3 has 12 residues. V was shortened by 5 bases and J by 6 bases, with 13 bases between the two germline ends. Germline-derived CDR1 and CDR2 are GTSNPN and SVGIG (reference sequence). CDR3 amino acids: CAWDAGLDGYTF. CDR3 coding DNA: TGTGCCTGGGATGCGGGTCTGGATGGCTACACCTTC.

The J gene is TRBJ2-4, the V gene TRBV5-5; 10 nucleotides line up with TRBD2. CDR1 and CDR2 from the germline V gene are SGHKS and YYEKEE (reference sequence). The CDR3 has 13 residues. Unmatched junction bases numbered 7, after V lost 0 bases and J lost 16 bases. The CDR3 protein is CASSLVTSGAEYF. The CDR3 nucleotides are TGTGCCAGCAGCTTGGTTACTAGCGGGGCCGAATACTTC.

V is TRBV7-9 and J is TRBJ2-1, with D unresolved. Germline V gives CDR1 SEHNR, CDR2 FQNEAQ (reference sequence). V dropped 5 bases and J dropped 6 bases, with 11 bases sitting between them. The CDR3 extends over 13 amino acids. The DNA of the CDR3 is TGTGCCAGCAGCCCGCTTGGGCTCAATGAGCAGTTCTTC. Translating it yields CASSPLGLNEQFF.

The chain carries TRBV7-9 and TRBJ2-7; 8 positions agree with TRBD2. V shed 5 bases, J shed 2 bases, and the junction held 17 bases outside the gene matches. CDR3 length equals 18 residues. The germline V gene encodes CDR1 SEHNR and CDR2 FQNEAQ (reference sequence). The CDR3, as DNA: TGTGCCAGCAGCCCCCTGATCCCCGGGACTAGGAGACCCTACGAGCAGTACTTC. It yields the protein CASSPLIPGTRRPYEQYF.

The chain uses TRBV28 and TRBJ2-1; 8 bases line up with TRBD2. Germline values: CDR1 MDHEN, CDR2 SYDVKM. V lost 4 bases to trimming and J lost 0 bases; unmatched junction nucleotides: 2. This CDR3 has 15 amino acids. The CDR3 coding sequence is TGTGCCAGCAGTTCACTAGCGGACTCCTACAATGAGCAGTTCTTC. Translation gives CASSSLADSYNEQFF. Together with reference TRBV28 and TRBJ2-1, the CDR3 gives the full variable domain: DVKVTQSSRYLVKRTGEKVFLECVQDMDHENMFWYRQDPGLGLRLIYFSYDVKMKEKGDIPEGYSVSREKKERFSLILESASTNQTSMYLCASSSLADSYNEQFFGPGTRLTVL.

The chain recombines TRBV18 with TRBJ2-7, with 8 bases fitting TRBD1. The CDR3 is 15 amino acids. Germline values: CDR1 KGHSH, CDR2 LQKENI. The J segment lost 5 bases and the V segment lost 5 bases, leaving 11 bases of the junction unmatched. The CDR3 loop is CASSARQGNIHEQYF. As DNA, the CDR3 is TGTGCCAGCTCAGCCCGACAGGGGAATATCCACGAGCAGTACTTC.

The CDR3 sequence is CASSLTPTGANYEQYF. CDR3 DNA: TGCGCCAGCAGCTTGACACCTACAGGGGCCAACTACGAGCAGTACTTC. The chain carries TRBV5-1 and TRBJ2-7; 7 bases fit TRBD1. This CDR3 region has 16 residues. CDR1 is SGHRS and CDR2 is YFSETQ in the germline V gene. Trimming cost V 1 base and J 3 bases; bases outside gene matches: 10.

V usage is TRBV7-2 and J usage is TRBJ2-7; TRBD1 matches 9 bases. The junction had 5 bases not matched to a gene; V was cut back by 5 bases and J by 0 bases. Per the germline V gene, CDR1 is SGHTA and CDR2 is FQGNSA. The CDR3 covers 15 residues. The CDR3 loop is CASSLTTGGSYEQYF. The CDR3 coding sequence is TGTGCCAGCAGCCTAACGACAGGGGGCTCCTACGAGCAGTACTTC.

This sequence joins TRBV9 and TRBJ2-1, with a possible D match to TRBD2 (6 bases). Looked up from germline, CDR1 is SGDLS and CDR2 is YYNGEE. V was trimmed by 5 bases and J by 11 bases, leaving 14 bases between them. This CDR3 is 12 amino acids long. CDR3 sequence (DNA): TGTGCCAGCAGTGTGGACTACCAACAGCAGTTCTTC. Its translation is CASSVDYQQQFF. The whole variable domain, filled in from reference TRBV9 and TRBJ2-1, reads DSGVTQTPKHLITATGQRVTLRCSPRSGDLSVYWYQQSLDQGLQFLIQYYNGEERAKGNILERFSAQQFPDLHSELNLSSLELGDSALYFCASSVDYQQQFFGPGTRLTVL.

This chain's CDR3 is CASSTIQSSYNEQFF. For the CDR3, the DNA is TGTGCCAGCAGTACTATACAGAGCTCCTACAATGAGCAGTTCTTC. The V and J genes are TRBV6-1 and TRBJ2-1; D is unclear. The CDR3 extends over 15 amino acids. The V and J ends lost 5 bases and 0 bases respectively, with 11 bases between them. CDR1 is MNHNS, CDR2 SASEGT, per germline.

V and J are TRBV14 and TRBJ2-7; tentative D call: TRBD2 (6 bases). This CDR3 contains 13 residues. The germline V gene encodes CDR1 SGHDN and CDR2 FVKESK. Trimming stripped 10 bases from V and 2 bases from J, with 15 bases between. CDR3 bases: TGTGCCACCCGGGCGGGCGGGACCTACGAGCAGTACTTC. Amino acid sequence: CATRAGGTYEQYF.

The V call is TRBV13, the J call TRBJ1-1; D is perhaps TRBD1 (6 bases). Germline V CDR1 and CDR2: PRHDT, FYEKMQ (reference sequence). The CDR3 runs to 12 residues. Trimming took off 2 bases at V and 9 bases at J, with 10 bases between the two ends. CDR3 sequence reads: CASSLSGTQAFF. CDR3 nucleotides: TGTGCCAGCAGCTTATCCGGGACACAAGCTTTCTTT.

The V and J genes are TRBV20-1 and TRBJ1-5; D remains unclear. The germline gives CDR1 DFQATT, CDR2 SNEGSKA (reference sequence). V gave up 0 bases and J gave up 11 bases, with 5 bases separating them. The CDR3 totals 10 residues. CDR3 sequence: CSARDGTQHF. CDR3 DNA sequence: TGCAGTGCTAGAGACGGGACCCAGCATTTT.

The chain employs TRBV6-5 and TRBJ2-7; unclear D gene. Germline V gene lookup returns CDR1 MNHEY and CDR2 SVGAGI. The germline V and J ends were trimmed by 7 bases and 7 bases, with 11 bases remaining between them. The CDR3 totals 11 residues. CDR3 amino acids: CASTNRAEQYF. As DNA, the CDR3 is TGTGCCAGCACTAATCGGGCGGAGCAGTACTTC.

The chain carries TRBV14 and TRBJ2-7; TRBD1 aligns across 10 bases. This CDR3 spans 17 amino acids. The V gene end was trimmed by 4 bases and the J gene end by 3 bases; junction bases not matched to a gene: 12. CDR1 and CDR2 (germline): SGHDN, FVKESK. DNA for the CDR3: TGTGCCAGCAGCCGACTCGGGACAGGGGTGGGCTTCTACGAGCAGTACTTC. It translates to CASSRLGTGVGFYEQYF.

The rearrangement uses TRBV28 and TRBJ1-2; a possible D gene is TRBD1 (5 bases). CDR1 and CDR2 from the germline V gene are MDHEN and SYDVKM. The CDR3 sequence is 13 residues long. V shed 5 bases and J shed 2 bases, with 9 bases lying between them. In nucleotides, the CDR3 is TGTGCCAGCAGTCCCCGGACAAACTATGGCTACACCTTC. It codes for CASSPRTNYGYTF.

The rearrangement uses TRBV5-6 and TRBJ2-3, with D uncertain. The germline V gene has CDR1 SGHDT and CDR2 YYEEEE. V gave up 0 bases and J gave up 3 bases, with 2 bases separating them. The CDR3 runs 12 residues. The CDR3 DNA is TGTGCCAGCAGCTTGGCGACAGATACGCAGTATTTT. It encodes CASSLATDTQYF.

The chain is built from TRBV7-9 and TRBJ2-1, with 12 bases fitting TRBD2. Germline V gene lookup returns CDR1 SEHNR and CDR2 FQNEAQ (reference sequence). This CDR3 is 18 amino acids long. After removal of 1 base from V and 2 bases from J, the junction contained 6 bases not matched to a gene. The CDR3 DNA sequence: TGTGCCAGCAGCTTAGTCCAGTCTAGCGGGAGGGCCTACAATGAGCAGTTCTTC. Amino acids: CASSLVQSSGRAYNEQFF.

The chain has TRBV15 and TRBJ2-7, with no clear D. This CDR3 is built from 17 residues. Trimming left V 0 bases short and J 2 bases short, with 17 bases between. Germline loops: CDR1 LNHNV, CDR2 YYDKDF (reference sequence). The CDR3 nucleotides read TGTGCCACCAGCAGAGAACAGAGGCTTGACCCACCCTACGAGCAGTACTTC. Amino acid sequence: CATSREQRLDPPYEQYF.

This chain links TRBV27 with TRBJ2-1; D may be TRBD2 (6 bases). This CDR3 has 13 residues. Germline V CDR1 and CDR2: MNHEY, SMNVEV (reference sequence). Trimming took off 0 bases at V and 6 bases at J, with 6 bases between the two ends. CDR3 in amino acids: CASSLSEGNEQFF. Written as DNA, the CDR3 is TGTGCCAGCAGTTTATCGGAGGGCAATGAGCAGTTCTTC.

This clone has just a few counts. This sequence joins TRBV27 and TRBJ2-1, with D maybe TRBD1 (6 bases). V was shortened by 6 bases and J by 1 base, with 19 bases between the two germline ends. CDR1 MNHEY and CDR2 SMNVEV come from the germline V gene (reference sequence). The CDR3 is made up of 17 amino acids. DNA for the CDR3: TGTGCCAGCAGCCAAAGGTGGACAGCCTTTTCCTACAATGAGCAGTTCTTC. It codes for CASSQRWTAFSYNEQFF.

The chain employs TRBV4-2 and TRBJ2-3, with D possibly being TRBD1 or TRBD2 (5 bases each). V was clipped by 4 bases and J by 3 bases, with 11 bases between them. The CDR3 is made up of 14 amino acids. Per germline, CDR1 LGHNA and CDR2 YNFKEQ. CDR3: CASSPGGETDTQYF. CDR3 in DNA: TGTGCCAGCAGCCCTGGGGGAGAAACAGATACGCAGTATTTT.

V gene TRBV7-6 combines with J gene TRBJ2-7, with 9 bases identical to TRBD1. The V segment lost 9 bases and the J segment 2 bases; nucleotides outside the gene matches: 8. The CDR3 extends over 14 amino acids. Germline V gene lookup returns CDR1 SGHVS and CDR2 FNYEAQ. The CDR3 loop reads CASTTGGLPYEQYF. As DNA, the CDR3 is TGTGCCAGTACCACAGGGGGCCTTCCCTACGAGCAGTACTTC.

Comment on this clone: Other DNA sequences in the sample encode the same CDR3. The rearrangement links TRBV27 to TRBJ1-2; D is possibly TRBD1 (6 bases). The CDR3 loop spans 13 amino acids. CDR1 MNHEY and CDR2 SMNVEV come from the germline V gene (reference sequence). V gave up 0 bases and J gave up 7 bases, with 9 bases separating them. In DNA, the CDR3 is TGTGCCAGCAGTTTATCGCCAGGGGTTGGCTACACCTTC. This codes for CASSLSPGVGYTF.

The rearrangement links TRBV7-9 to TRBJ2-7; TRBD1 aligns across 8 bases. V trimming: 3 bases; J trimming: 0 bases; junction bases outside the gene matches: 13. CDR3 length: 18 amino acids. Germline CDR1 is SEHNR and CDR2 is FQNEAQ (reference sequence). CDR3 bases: TGTGCCAGCAGCTTCCCGATCGCAGGGGGCCCATTCTCCTACGAGCAGTACTTC. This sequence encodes CASSFPIAGGPFSYEQYF.

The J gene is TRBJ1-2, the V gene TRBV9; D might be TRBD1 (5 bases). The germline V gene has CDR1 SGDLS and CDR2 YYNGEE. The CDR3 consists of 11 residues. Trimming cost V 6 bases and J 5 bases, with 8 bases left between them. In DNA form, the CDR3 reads TGTGCCAGCATGAGGGGATATGGCTACACCTTC. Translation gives CASMRGYGYTF.